This note documents a single T cell receptor (beta chain) sequence. Authors' data handling: Scientists estimated how many nucleated cells there were by amplifying reference gene primers. Method: immunoSEQ multiplex PCR; TCRdb's copy keeps in-frame clones and lacks some. That table supplies the V and J calls and clone size; D and trimming were determined from the DNA. The repertoire consists of about 97,000 clones, with around 90% occurring once and the leading ten covering 3%. Germline V gene sequence: CDR1 SGHNT, CDR2 YYREEE (reference sequence). With 3 bases clipped from V and 0 bases from J, the junction kept 4 bases outside the gene matches. The length of the CDR3 is 15 residues. These data originate in a study of blood T cell repertoires in COVID-19. Study-level background: Sites across the United States, Italy and Spain contributed samples from acute and convalescent COVID-19. T cells, B-cell-depleted T cells, or PBMCs supplied cDNA or gDNA.

V gene TRBV5-4 combines with J gene TRBJ2-3; 7 positions match TRBD1. The origin of this receptor is a middle-aged man with active or convalescent COVID-19. The sequenced sample consisted of peripheral blood. This CDR3 is CASSSGGASTDTQYF. CDR3 in DNA: TGTGCCAGCAGCTCAGGGGGTGCTAGCACAGATACGCAGTATTTT. Combining the CDR3 with reference TRBV5-4 and TRBJ2-3 gives the whole variable domain ETGVTQSPTHLIKTRGQQVTLRCSSQSGHNTVSWYQQALGQGPQFIFQYYREEENGRGNFPPRFSGLQFPNYSSELNVNALELDDSALYLCASSSGGASTDTQYFGPGTRLTVL.